One sample yielded the 30 T cell receptor beta chains listed below, sequenced in a study of T-cell memory formation after mild COVID-19 (dated by TCRdb to about 2021). Library preparation was by 5' RACE. Sequencer: Illumina NovaSeq 6000. TCRdb reworked the public reads: Q25 trimming with fastp, MiXCR clone assembly, productive beta chains retained. A single entry per CDR3 protein holds the most common genes and DNA from its merged rows. This sample holds fewer than 35,000 distinct CDR3 sequences; about 16% were observed only once. The ten largest clones capture more than 1.3% of the sample. The sequenced sample consisted of PBMCs or a T cell subset sorted from them (not recorded which). These receptors were obtained from an adult who had mild COVID-19 (a few samples of this study predate the infection). The sample titles of this study are shuffled in the database, so cell type and time point are left out.

This clonotype was observed once. The genes are TRBV21-1 and TRBJ2-7; the D call in the table, TRBD2, was not verified against the DNA. TRBV21-1 is flagged as a pseudogene. The CDR3 covers 15 residues. DNA of the CDR3: TGTGCCAGCAGCAAGCTCAAACTAGAGACCTACGAGCAGTACTTC. Translating it yields CASSKLKLETYEQYF.

This clonotype was observed many times. The rearrangement links TRBV7-3 to TRBJ2-1; 7 nucleotides line up with TRBD2. Looked up from germline, CDR1 is SGHTA and CDR2 is FQGTGA. With V trimmed by 5 bases and J by 1 base, 11 bases remained unmatched. The CDR3 is made up of 17 amino acids. The CDR3 region has the DNA TGTGCCAGCAGCCCGTTAAATAGCGGGTCGTCCTACAATGAGCAGTTCTTC. Translated: CASSPLNSGSSYNEQFF. Complete variable domain (other parts from reference TRBV7-3 and TRBJ2-1): GAGVSQTPSNKVTEKGKYVELRCDPISGHTALYWYRQSLGQGPEFLIYFQGTGAADDSGLPNDRFFAVRPEGSVSTLKIQRTERGDSAVYLCASSPLNSGSSYNEQFFGPGTRLTVL.

This chain connects TRBV5-1 to TRBJ1-5, with D possibly TRBD1 on 5 matching bases. In germline, CDR1 is SGHRS, CDR2 YFSETQ. Trimming stripped 2 bases from V and 0 bases from J, with 12 bases between. The CDR3 totals 16 residues. CDR3 bases: TGCGCCAGCAGCTTAGGGGCGGTTGATAGCAATCAGCCCCAGCATTTT. Protein sequence: CASSLGAVDSNQPQHF.

A note on this clonotype: Since a much larger clone is just one base distant, this may be a read error. The V gene is TRBV12-3 or TRBV12-4, the J gene TRBJ1-1; possibly TRBD1 for D (5 bases). With 5 bases removed from V and 3 bases from J, the gap between germline ends came to 13 bases. This CDR3 is 14 amino acids long. The CDR3 sequence is CASSRGDWDTEAFF. The DNA of the CDR3 is TGTGCCAGCAGTCGAGGGGACTGGGACACTGAAGCTTTCTTT.

This clonotype was counted many times. This chain uses TRBV6-2 or TRBV6-3 with TRBJ2-1; 8 nucleotides agree with TRBD1. V lost 2 bases and J lost 5; bases outside the gene matches: 17. This CDR3 comprises 19 residues. CDR1 is MNHEY and CDR2 is SVGEGT in the germline V gene. The CDR3, as DNA: TGTGCCAGCAGTTACAGCGGACAGGGTATCGGGATCCGGGACAATGAGCAGTTCTTC. Translated, it gives CASSYSGQGIGIRDNEQFF.

This clonotype has at least ten counts. This chain joins TRBV5-1 and TRBJ1-1; 8 bases are shared with TRBD1. Looked up from germline, CDR1 is SGHRS and CDR2 is YFSETQ. This CDR3 has 12 amino acids. V lost 4 bases, J lost 6 bases, and 2 bases stayed unmatched. CDR3 bases: TGCGCCAGCAGCGGACAGGGAGCTGAAGCTTTCTTT. It encodes CASSGQGAEAFF.

This clonotype was detected ten times or more. This rearrangement joins TRBV10-3 to TRBJ1-5, with TRBD1 matching 8 bases. The CDR3 length is 15 residues. Germline V gene data show CDR1 as ENHRY and CDR2 as SYGVKD. After removal of 3 bases from V and 7 bases from J, the junction contained 8 bases not matched to a gene. CDR3 bases: TGTGCCATCAGTGAAACACAGGGGGTCGGGCAGCCCCAGCATTTT. Protein sequence: CAISETQGVGQPQHF.

At least ten counts were recorded for this clonotype. The DNA for the CDR3 is TGTGCCAGCAGGGGAAGTCGGAGCTACGAGCAGTACTTC. Amino acid sequence: CASRGSRSYEQYF. This sequence joins TRBV25-1 and TRBJ2-7; D unclear. The germline CDR1 and CDR2 sequences are MGHDK and SYGVNS. Between the trimmed V and J ends, which lost 6 bases and 3 bases, there was a span of 12 bases. This CDR3 contains 13 residues.

This clonotype was found many times. This chain connects TRBV30 to TRBJ2-3; TRBD2 matches 13 bases. Germline CDR1 reads GTSNPN; CDR2 reads SVGIG (reference sequence). Trimming removed 5 bases from V and 0 bases from J; junction bases left unmatched: 5. The CDR3 contains 16 residues. CDR3 sequence: CAWSGLAGSSTDTQYF. In DNA form, the CDR3 reads TGTGCCTGGTCGGGACTAGCGGGATCCAGCACAGATACGCAGTATTTT. The full variable domain, with the rest looked up from reference TRBV30 and TRBJ2-3, is SQTIHQWPATLVQPVGSPLSLECTVEGTSNPNLYWYRQAAGRGLQLLFYSVGIGQISSEVPQNLSASRPQDRQFILSSKKLLLSDSGFYLCAWSGLAGSSTDTQYFGPGTRLTVL.

This clonotype is termed medium-sized. This sequence joins TRBV5-1 and TRBJ2-1; the D is unclear. The length of the CDR3 is 16 residues. V was trimmed by 3 bases and J by 0 bases, leaving 13 bases between them. Germline CDR1 is SGHRS and CDR2 is YFSETQ. CDR3 coding DNA: TGCGCCAGCAGCTCGACTCCAGCGAGCTCCTACAATGAGCAGTTCTTC. Amino acids: CASSSTPASSYNEQFF.

The sample holds a few counts of this clonotype. The chain couples TRBV24-1 to TRBJ2-2; D unclear. Germline V gives CDR1 KGHDR, CDR2 SFDVKD. V was cut by 9 bases and J by 1 base, with 11 bases left in between. This CDR3 contains 14 residues. CDR3 DNA sequence: TGTGCCACCGGGTCCAGGCTGAACACCGGGGAGCTGTTTTTT. It encodes CATGSRLNTGELFF.

The rearrangement links TRBV24-1 to TRBJ2-1, with 8 bases matching TRBD1. After removal of 10 bases from V and 5 bases from J, the junction contained 12 bases not matched to a gene. Germline CDR1 KGHDR, CDR2 SFDVKD. The CDR3 totals 15 residues. CDR3 bases: TGTGCCACTTCCTTGACAGGGGTGGGGAACAATGAGCAGTTCTTC. It encodes CATSLTGVGNNEQFF.

The V gene is TRBV7-9, the J gene TRBJ1-6, with 7 bases lining up with TRBD1. This CDR3 spans 15 amino acids. The J segment lost 14 bases and the V segment lost 1 base, leaving 11 bases of the junction unmatched. Germline CDR1 reads SEHNR; CDR2 reads FQNEAQ (reference sequence). The CDR3 protein is CASSLGTGTDQSLHF. CDR3 DNA sequence: TGTGCCAGCAGCTTAGGTACCGGGACAGATCAGTCCCTCCACTTT.

This clonotype was picked up many times. The rearrangement uses TRBV25-1 and TRBJ2-1; 9 bases line up with TRBD2. The V gene end was trimmed by 0 bases and the J gene end by 4 bases; junction bases not matched to a gene: 4. The CDR3 runs 16 residues. CDR1 is MGHDK and CDR2 is SYGVNS in the germline V gene. CDR3 nucleotide sequence: TGTGCCAGCAGTGAATACCAGCGGGGGGCTTACAATGAGCAGTTCTTC. Its protein is CASSEYQRGAYNEQFF.

Ten or more counts support this clonotype. The chain carries TRBV29-1 and TRBJ2-1; D ambiguous. V dropped 7 bases and J dropped 3 bases, with 13 bases sitting between them. Germline CDR1 SQVTM, CDR2 ANQGSEA. This CDR3 is built from 13 residues. The CDR3: CSGGRSYYNEQFF. The CDR3 region has the DNA TGCAGCGGTGGTCGGAGCTACTACAATGAGCAGTTCTTC.

This clonotype was recorded at least ten times. The rearrangement links TRBV20-1 to TRBJ1-3, with D perhaps matching TRBD1 (5 bases). The CDR3 loop spans 16 amino acids. V lost 0 bases and J lost 0, with 12 bases in between. Germline assignment: CDR1 DFQATT and CDR2 SNEGSKA (reference sequence). CDR3 coding DNA: TGCAGTGCTAGAGATCGGGGCAGGCCCTCTGGAAACACCATATATTTT. Amino acids: CSARDRGRPSGNTIYF.

The chain carries TRBV6-5 and TRBJ1-1, with D unclear. The V and J ends lost 5 bases and 5 bases respectively, with 15 bases between them. The germline V gene encodes CDR1 MNHEY and CDR2 SVGAGI. The CDR3 has 14 residues. The CDR3 protein is CASSPTARGTEAFF. In nucleotides, the CDR3 is TGTGCCAGCAGTCCTACAGCGAGAGGGACTGAAGCTTTCTTT.

At least ten counts were recorded for this clonotype. The chain uses TRBV7-9 and TRBJ2-1; 13 bases fit TRBD2. The CDR3 is made up of 15 amino acids. The germline gives CDR1 SEHNR, CDR2 FQNEAQ (reference sequence). V was pared by 5 bases and J by 8 bases, with 6 bases of the junction left unmatched. As DNA, the CDR3 is TGTGCCAGCAGCCCGGGACTAGCGGGATTCCATGAGCAGTTCTTC. Translating it yields CASSPGLAGFHEQFF.

This clonotype was found many times. This rearrangement joins TRBV12-3 or TRBV12-4 to TRBJ2-3; 10 bases align to TRBD2. The V and J ends lost 6 bases and 2 bases, in that order; junction bases with no gene match: 8. CDR3 length equals 16 residues. The CDR3 here is CASSIGLAVNTDTQYF. In DNA form, the CDR3 reads TGTGCCAGCAGCATCGGACTAGCGGTAAACACAGATACGCAGTATTTT.

The chain combines TRBV27 with TRBJ2-7; 7 bases fit TRBD2. V gave up 5 bases and J gave up 7 bases; unmatched junction bases: 11. Germline values: CDR1 MNHEY, CDR2 SMNVEV (reference sequence). The CDR3 loop spans 14 amino acids. The CDR3 bases are TGTGCCAGCAGTCCCACCGGGGGGTCCTGGGAGCAGTACTTC. As protein: CASSPTGGSWEQYF.

The sample holds many counts of this clonotype. This chain links TRBV5-1 with TRBJ2-1; TRBD2 aligns across 11 bases. With V trimmed by 2 bases and J by 4 bases, 8 bases remained unmatched. Germline CDR1 reads SGHRS; CDR2 reads YFSETQ. The CDR3 covers 17 residues. CDR3 sequence: CASSLYGTSGLYNEQFF. CDR3 sequence (DNA): TGCGCCAGCAGCTTATACGGGACTAGCGGACTGTACAATGAGCAGTTCTTC.

CDR3 sequence: CASSQDWASGEQYF. The CDR3 DNA is TGCGCCAGCAGCCAAGATTGGGCATCGGGAGAGCAGTACTTC. V usage is TRBV4-3 and J usage is TRBJ2-7; D possibly corresponds to TRBD2 (5 bases). Trimming took 0 bases from V and 7 from J, leaving 13 bases between them. Germline V gene data show CDR1 as LGHNA and CDR2 as YSLEER. This CDR3 has 14 residues.

In its sample, this clonotype was seen a few times. V usage is TRBV12-3 or TRBV12-4 and J usage is TRBJ1-4; D ambiguous. Trimming cost V 3 bases and J 3 bases, with 5 bases left between them. CDR3 length equals 13 residues. CDR3 in DNA: TGTGCCAGCAGTTTGTATCCTAATGAAAAACTGTTTTTT. Amino acid sequence: CASSLYPNEKLFF.

Points on this clonotype: One base away lies a much larger clone, so this may be a sequencing read error. This sequence joins TRBV7-6 and TRBJ1-5; D remains ambiguous. CDR1 is SGHVS, CDR2 FNYEAQ, per germline. The CDR3 runs 13 residues. The CDR3 DNA reads TGTGCCAGCAGCTTAACCGGGAATCAGCCCCATCATTTT. Residues: CASSLTGNQPHHF.

In this sample, this clonotype turned up many times. The genes are TRBV24-1 and TRBJ2-1, with D perhaps TRBD2 (5 bases). The germline gives CDR1 KGHDR, CDR2 SFDVKD. V was cut by 5 bases and J by 3 bases, with 7 bases left in between. CDR3 length: 13 amino acids. CDR3 loop: CATSAGNYNEQFF. CDR3 in DNA: TGTGCCACCAGTGCGGGGAACTACAATGAGCAGTTCTTC.

This clonotype was observed at least ten times. The chain carries TRBV30 and TRBJ1-3; D might be TRBD1 (5 bases). Germline V gene sequence: CDR1 GTSNPN, CDR2 SVGIG (reference sequence). The CDR3 is made up of 12 amino acids. V lost 5 bases and J 0 bases, leaving 5 bases between the germline ends. CDR3 protein: CAWGASGNTIYF. The CDR3 DNA reads as TGTGCCTGGGGGGCCTCTGGAAACACCATATATTTT.

This sequence joins TRBV7-9 and TRBJ1-5, with unresolved D. The germline V gene encodes CDR1 SEHNR and CDR2 FQNEAQ (reference sequence). The CDR3 runs to 12 residues. The V and J ends lost 7 bases and 5 bases respectively, with 9 bases between them. The CDR3 DNA reads TGTGCCAGCAACACGCCCGATCAGCCCCAGCATTTT. This gives the protein CASNTPDQPQHF.

This clonotype was seen ten or more times. The rearrangement links TRBV5-1 to TRBJ1-2; maybe TRBD1 (6 bases). Germline CDR1 and CDR2: SGHRS and YFSETQ. V lost 4 bases to trimming and J lost 2 bases, with 9 bases between them. The CDR3 consists of 13 residues. The CDR3 bases are TGCGCCAGCAGCCGGGACAACAACTATGGCTACACCTTC. It codes for CASSRDNNYGYTF.

By share, this clonotype counts as medium-sized (0.01 to 0.1%). The chain employs TRBV12-3 or TRBV12-4 and TRBJ1-1; D not resolved. V gave up 3 bases and J gave up 1 base, with 6 bases separating them. The CDR3 is 13 residues long. This chain's CDR3 is CASSFRQNTEAFF. DNA of the CDR3: TGTGCCAGCAGTTTTAGGCAGAACACTGAAGCTTTCTTT.

This clonotype was seen at least ten times. The V and J genes are TRBV2 and TRBJ2-5, with a possible D match to TRBD1 (6 bases). The CDR3 has 14 amino acids. Trimming took 6 bases from V and 2 from J, leaving 13 bases between them. Germline CDR1 SNHLY, CDR2 FYNNEI. The DNA of the CDR3 is TGTGCCAGCAGGGGCCGGACAGTGCAAGAGACCCAGTACTTC. Amino acids: CASRGRTVQETQYF.